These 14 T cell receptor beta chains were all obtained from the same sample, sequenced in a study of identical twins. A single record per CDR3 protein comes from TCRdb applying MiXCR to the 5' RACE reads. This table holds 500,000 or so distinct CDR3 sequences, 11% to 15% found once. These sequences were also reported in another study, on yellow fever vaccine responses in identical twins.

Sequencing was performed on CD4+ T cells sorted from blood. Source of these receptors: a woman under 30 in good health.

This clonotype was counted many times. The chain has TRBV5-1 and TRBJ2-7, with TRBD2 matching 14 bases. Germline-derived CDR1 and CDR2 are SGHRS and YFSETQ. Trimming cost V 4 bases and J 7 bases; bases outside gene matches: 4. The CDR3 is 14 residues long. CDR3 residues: CASSLGLAGGEQYF. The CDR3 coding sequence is TGCGCCAGCAGCCTTGGACTAGCGGGGGGTGAGCAGTACTTC.

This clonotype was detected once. The CDR3 coding sequence is TGTGCCAGCAGCCAGGTCGGGACACCGACTTACGAGCAGTACTTC. As protein: CASSQVGTPTYEQYF. The chain is built from TRBV3-1 and TRBJ2-7, with D possibly matching TRBD1 (6 bases). The CDR3 runs 15 residues. The V gene's germline CDR1 is LGHDT and CDR2 YNNKEL (reference sequence). V was trimmed by 3 bases and J by 4 bases, leaving 16 bases between them.

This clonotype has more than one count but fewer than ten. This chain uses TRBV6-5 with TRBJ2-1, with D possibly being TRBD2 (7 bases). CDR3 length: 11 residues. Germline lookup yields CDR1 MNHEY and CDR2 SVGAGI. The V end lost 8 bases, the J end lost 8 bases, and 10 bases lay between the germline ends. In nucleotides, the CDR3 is TGTGCCAGCGGGAGGGGGGATGAGCAGTTCTTC. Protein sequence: CASGRGDEQFF.

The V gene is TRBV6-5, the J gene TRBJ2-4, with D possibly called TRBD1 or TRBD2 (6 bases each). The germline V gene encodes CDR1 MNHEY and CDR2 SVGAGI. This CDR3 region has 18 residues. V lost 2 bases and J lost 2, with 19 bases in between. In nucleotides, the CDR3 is TGTGCCAGCAGTTACACCCCGTGGAGGGGGGAACCCAAAAACATTCAGTACTTC. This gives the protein CASSYTPWRGEPKNIQYF.

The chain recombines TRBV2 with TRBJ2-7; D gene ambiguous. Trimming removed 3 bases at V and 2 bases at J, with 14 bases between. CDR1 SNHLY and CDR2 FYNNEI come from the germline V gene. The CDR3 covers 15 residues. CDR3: CASSDIVASPYEQYF. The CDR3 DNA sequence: TGTGCCAGCAGTGACATCGTGGCATCCCCCTACGAGCAGTACTTC.

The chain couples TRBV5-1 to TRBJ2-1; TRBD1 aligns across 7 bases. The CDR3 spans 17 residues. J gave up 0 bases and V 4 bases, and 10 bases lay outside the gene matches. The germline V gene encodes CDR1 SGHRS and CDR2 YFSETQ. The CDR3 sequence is CASSGYQQGSSYNEQFF. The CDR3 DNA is TGCGCCAGCAGCGGCTATCAACAGGGGAGCTCCTACAATGAGCAGTTCTTC.

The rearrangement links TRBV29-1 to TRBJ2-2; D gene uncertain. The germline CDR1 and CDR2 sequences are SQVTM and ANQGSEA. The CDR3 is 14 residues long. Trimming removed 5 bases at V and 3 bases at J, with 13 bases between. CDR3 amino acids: CSVFIGIDTGELFF. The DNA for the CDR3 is TGCAGCGTTTTCATAGGGATAGACACCGGGGAGCTGTTTTTT.

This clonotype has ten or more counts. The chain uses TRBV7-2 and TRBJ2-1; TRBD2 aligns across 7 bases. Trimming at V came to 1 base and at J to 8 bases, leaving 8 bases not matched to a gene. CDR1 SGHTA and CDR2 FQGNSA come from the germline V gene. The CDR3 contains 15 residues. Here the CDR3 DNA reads TGTGCCAGCAGCTTAGAGGCGGGAGTCAGCTATGAGCAGTTCTTC. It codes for CASSLEAGVSYEQFF.

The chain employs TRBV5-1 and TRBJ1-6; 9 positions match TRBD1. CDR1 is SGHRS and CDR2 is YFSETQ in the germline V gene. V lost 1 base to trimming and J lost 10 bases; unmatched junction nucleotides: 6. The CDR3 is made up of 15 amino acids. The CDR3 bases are TGCGCCAGCAGCTTGAGGGGACAGGGTGACTCACCCCTCCACTTT. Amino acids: CASSLRGQGDSPLHF.

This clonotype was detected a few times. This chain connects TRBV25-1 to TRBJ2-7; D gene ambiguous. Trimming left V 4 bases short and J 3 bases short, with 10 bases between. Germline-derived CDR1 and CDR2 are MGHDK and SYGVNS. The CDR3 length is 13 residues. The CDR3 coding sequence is TGTGCCAGCAGTGGAACCGTGGACTACGAGCAGTACTTC. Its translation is CASSGTVDYEQYF.

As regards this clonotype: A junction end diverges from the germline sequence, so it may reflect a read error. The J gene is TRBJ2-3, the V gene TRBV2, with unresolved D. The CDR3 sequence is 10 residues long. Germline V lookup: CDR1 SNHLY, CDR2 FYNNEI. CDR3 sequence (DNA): TGTGCCGGAAGCACAGATACGAAGTATTTT. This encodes CAGSTDTKYF. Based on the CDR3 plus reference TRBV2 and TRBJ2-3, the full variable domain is EPEVTQTPSHQVTQMGQEVILRCVPISNHLYFYWYRQILGQKVEFLVSFYNNEISEKSEIFDDQFSVERPDGSNFTLKIRSTKLEDSAMYFCAGSTDTKYFGPGTRLTVL.

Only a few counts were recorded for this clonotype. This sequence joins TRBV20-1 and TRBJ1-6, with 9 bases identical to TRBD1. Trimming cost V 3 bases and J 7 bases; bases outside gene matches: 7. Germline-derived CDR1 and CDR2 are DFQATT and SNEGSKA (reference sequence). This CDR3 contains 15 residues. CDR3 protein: CSARGQGGGNSPLHF. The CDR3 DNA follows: TGCAGTGCTAGGGGACAGGGAGGGGGAAATTCACCCCTCCACTTT.

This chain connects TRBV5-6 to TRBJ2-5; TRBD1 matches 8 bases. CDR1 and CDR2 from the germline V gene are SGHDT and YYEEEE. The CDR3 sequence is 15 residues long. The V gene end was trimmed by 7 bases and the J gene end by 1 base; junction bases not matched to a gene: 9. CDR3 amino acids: CASGPAGTGQETQYF. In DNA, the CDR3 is TGTGCCAGCGGCCCCGCGGGGACAGGCCAAGAGACCCAGTACTTC.

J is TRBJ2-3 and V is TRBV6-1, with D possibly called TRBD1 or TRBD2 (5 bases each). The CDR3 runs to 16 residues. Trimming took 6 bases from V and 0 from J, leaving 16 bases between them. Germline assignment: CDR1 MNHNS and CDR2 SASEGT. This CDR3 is CASSRGGGFSTDTQYF. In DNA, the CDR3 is TGTGCCAGCAGCCGGGGTGGGGGATTTAGCACAGATACGCAGTATTTT.